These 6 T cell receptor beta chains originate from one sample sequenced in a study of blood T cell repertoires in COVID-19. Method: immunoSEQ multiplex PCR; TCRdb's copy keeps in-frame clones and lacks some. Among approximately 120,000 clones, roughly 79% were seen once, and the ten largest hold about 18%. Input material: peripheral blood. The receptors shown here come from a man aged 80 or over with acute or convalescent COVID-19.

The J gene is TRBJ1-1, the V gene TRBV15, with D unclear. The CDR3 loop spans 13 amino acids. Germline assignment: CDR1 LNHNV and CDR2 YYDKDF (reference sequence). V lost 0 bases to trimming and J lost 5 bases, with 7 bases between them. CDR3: CATSRDGETEAFF. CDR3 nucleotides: TGTGCCACCAGCAGAGACGGAGAGACTGAAGCTTTCTTT.

CDR3 in amino acids: CASGGRGLGNTIYF. DNA of the CDR3: TGTGCCAGCGGCGGCAGGGGGCTTGGAAACACCATATATTTT. The chain employs TRBV6-5 and TRBJ1-3; TRBD1 aligns across 8 bases. J lost 3 bases, V lost 8 bases, and 6 bases had no gene match. The CDR3 extends over 14 amino acids. The germline V gene has CDR1 MNHEY and CDR2 SVGAGI.

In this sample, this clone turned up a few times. CDR3 bases: TGTGCCAGCAGTTACTCGACAGGTCCTGATGGCTACACCTTC. It encodes CASSYSTGPDGYTF. The V and J genes are TRBV6-5 and TRBJ1-2, with D perhaps matching TRBD1 (6 bases). Germline V gene sequence: CDR1 MNHEY, CDR2 SVGAGI. The CDR3 loop spans 14 amino acids. Trimming removed 0 bases at V and 6 bases at J, with 11 bases between.

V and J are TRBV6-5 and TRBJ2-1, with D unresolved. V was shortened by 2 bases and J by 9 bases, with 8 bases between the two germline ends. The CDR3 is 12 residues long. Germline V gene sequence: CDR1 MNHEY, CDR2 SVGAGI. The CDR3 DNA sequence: TGTGCCAGCAGTTACCCGGCGGCTGAGCAGTTCTTC. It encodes CASSYPAAEQFF.

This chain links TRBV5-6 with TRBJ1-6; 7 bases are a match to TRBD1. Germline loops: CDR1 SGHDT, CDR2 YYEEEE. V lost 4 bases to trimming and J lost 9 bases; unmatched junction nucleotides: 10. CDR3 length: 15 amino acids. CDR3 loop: CASSLRTGQTSPLHF. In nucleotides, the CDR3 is TGTGCCAGCAGCCTAAGGACAGGCCAAACTTCACCCCTCCACTTT.

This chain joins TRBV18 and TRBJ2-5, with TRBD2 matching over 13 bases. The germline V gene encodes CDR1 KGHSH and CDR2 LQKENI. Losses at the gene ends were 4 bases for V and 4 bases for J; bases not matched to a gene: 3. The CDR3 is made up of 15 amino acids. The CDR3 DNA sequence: TGTGCCAGCTCACGAGGACTAGCGGGGGTAGAGACCCAGTACTTC. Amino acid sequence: CASSRGLAGVETQYF. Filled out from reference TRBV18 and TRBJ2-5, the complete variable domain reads NAGVMQNPRHLVRRRGQEARLRCSPMKGHSHVYWYRQLPEEGLKFMVYLQKENIIDESGMPKERFSAEFPKEGPSILRIQQVVRGDSAAYFCASSRGLAGVETQYFGPGTRLLVL.